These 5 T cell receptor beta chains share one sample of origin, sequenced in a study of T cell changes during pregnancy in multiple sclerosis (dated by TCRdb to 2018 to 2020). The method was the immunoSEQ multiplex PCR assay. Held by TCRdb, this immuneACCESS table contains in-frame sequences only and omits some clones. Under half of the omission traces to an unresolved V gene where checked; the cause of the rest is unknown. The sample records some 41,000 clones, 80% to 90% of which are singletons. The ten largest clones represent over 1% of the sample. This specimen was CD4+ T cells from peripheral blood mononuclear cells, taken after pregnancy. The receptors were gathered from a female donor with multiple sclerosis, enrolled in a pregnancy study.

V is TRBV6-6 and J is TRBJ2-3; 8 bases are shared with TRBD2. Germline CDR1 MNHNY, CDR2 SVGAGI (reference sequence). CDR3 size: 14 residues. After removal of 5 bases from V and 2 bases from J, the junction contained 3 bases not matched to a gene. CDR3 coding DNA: TGTGCCAGCAGTACCGGGGGGGTCACAGATACGCAGTATTTT. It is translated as CASSTGGVTDTQYF.

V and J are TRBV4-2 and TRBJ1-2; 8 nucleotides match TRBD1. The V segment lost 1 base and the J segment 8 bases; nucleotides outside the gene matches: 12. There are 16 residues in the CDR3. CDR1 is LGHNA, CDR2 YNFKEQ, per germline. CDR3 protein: CASSQGPSAGGLGYTF. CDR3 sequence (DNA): TGTGCCAGCAGCCAAGGACCCTCGGCAGGGGGCTTGGGCTACACCTTC.

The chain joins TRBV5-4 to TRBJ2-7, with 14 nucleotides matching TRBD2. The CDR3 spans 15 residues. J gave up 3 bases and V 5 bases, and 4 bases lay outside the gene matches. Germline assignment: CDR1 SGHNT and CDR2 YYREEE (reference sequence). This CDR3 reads CASSLGLAGGYEQYF. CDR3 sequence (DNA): TGTGCCAGCAGTCTTGGACTAGCGGGAGGCTACGAGCAGTACTTC.

The CDR3 reads CASSSRLGLAGGTDTQYF. Written as DNA, the CDR3 is TGTGCCAGCAGCTCGAGGCTGGGACTAGCGGGAGGGACAGATACGCAGTATTTT. The V and J genes are TRBV5-6 and TRBJ2-3; 16 nucleotides align to TRBD2. Trimming removed 3 bases from V and 3 bases from J; junction bases left unmatched: 7. The CDR3 runs to 18 residues. Germline lookup yields CDR1 SGHDT and CDR2 YYEEEE.

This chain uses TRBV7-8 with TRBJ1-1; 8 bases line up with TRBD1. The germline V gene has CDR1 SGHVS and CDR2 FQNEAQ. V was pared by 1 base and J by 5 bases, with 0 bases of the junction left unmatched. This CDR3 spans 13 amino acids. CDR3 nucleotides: TGTGCCAGCAGCTTAGGGACAGGGACTGAAGCTTTCTTT. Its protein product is CASSLGTGTEAFF.